This T cell receptor beta chain was observed in a study of T-cell memory formation after mild COVID-19 (TCRdb year 2021). For context, the study as a whole: TCR sequence clusters from the two donors were largely donor specific. The cohort was made up of two young adult volunteers, one female and one male, who were previously healthy. In a couple of donors, T-cell clones that expanded and contracted after mild COVID-19 were followed by sequencing TCRalpha and TCRbeta repertoires longitudinally.

Sequencer: Illumina NovaSeq 6000. TCRalpha and TCRbeta cDNA libraries were constructed by 5'RACE with constant-segment primers, with sample barcodes and unique molecular identifiers being introduced. Trizol reagent was used to extract RNA from every sample. Library amplification was performed in two PCR steps, and a second sample barcode and Illumina TruSeq adapters were introduced in the second step. Sequencing of libraries was performed on an Illumina NovaSeq with 2 x 150 bp paired-end reads. The authors' analysis ran thus. With migec v1.2.7, reads were demultiplexed and then collapsed into UMI-guided consensus sequences. Using mixcr v2.1.11, UMI consensuses were aligned to TRA and TRB V and J templates and then assembled into clonotypes. A clonotype was counted as expanded or contracted only when both edgeR and NoisET called the clonotype significant, with the noise models trained on biological replicates. For edgeR calls, a false discovery rate-adjusted p below 0.01 and a log2 fold-change threshold of 1 were applied. PCA with hierarchical clustering of max-normalized trajectories of the 1000 most abundant clonotypes was used as exploratory dynamics analysis. Separately sequenced CD4+ and CD8+ repertoires were used to assign the CD4 or CD8 phenotype of responding clones. The public reads were run again by TCRdb, first through fastp at Q25 and then through MiXCR, and only productive beta chains were kept. All rows with the same CDR3 protein become a single entry with the most common DNA and genes. Here the V and J calls rest on TCRdb's processing, not on the authors' analysis. Across this sample there are roughly 340,000 distinct CDR3 sequences, with approximately 15% seen only once. Under 25% of the sample goes to the ten largest clones.

Taken from cysteine to phenylalanine, the CDR3 has 15 residues. CDR3 DNA only is kept here, 45 bases in frame from base 1. Deletion took 4 bases off V and 3 bases off J, with a span of 16 bases between the germline ends. CDR1 and CDR2 were assigned from the germline V gene as SGHRS and YFSETQ. PBMCs were isolated by Ficoll-Paque density gradient centrifugation. Study-level results and caveats: The study included only a couple of mild cases, and larger cohorts that include severe cases with pre-infection samples were judged to be necessary. Clones that contracted from day 15 to 85 showed balanced CD4/CD8 phenotypes, whereas a second wave of clones that expanded from day 15 to 37 leaned towards CD4+. Contracting CD4+ clones were located mainly in the CM and EM memory subsets, whereas CD8+ clones were found to be enriched in EMRA. The detection of some responding clones in pre-infection memory suggests that pre-existing cross-reactive memory T cells joined the SARS-CoV-2 response. SARS-CoV-2 specificity was not confirmed for the second-wave clones peaking on day 37.

This clonotype appeared a few times. Its specific antigen is unknown. No base quality values were provided; no much bigger clone lies one nucleotide off. This TCR was sampled from a man younger than 35 who had mild COVID-19 (a few samples of this study predate the infection). The sample titles of this study are shuffled in the database, so cell type and time point are left out; the donor was told from shared clones. The sample was PBMCs or a T cell subset sorted from them (not recorded which). Here the chain combines TRBV5-1 and TRBJ1-2, with the D gene too uncertain to name. This receptor carries the CDR3 CASSLLPESDYGYTF. The nucleotides are TGCGCCAGCAGCCTCCTTCCAGAATCTGACTATGGCTACACCTTC.